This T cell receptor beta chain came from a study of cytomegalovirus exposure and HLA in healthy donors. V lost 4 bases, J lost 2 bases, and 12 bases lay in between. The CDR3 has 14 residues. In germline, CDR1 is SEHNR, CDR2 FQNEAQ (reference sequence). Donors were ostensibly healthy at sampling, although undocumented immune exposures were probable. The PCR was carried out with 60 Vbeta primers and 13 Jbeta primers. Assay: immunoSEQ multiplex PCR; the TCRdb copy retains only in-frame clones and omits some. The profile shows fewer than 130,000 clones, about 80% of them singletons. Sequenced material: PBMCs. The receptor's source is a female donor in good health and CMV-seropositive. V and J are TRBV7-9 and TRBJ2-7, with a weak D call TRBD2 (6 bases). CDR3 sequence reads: CASSSKGGTYEQYF. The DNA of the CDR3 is TGTGCCAGCAGCTCCAAGGGCGGGACCTACGAGCAGTACTTC.